This T cell receptor (beta chain) derives from a study of multiple sclerosis patients with progressive multifocal leukoencephalopathy. General observations from the study: Expanded clones at PML onset predated and persisted through natalizumab therapy. Lower normalized Shannon entropy suggested reduced TRB diversity in most PML patients.

Time point reported: around 13 months of natalizumab therapy. All PML patients were female, and all patients had earlier interferon beta. Samples T1 and T2 were drawn at 6 and 12 months of therapy, respectively. The CDR3 has 13 residues. The germline V gene has CDR1 MNHNY and CDR2 SVGAGI (reference sequence). V gave up 6 bases and J gave up 4 bases, with 13 bases separating them. Concerning this clone itself: Its antigen is undetermined.

Some clones are missing from TCRdb's copy, which holds only in-frame ones; the method was immunoSEQ multiplex PCR. The sample carries some 28,000 clones, around 87% recorded once. This clonotype was sampled from a human donor with multiple sclerosis. The chain carries TRBV6-6 and TRBJ2-7; D not certain. The sample consisted of PBMCs, taken from a patient treated with natalizumab. The CDR3 coding sequence is TGTGCCAGCAGCCCCGTACGGGCTTACGAGCAGTACTTC. Residues: CASSPVRAYEQYF.